The rows below give T cell receptor beta chains drawn from one sample of a study of neurological immune-mediated disorders. Via MiXCR, TCRdb re-called the 5' RACE reads, giving one row per CDR3 protein. The data hold 50,000 or so distinct CDR3 sequences, with approximately 3.5% observed a single time. Sample: PBMCs. These receptors all come from a man aged 40-50 years with multiple sclerosis. The CDR3 runs from the conserved cysteine through the conserved F or W. D genes are given only for firm matches. Clone size, where shown, is once, few, many, or a class for clones that have expanded.

j_gene: TRBJ2-2
d_gene: TRBD1
v_gene: TRBV18
abundance: many
len: 17
CDR3nt: TGTGCCAGCTCACCAGCTTACGGGACAGCTAACACCGGGGAGCTGTTTTTT
CDR3aa: CASSPAYGTANTGELFF

j_gene: TRBJ1-1
d_gene: NA
v_gene: TRBV29-1
abundance: many
len: 13
CDR3nt: TGCAGCGTTGACGGGGGCGGGAACACTGAAGCTTTCTTT
CDR3aa: CSVDGGGNTEAFF

j_gene: TRBJ2-2
d_gene: TRBD1
v_gene: TRBV5-1
abundance: many
len: 15
CDR3nt: TGCGCCAGCAGCAAACAGGGGGGGAACACCGGGGAGCTGTTTTTT
CDR3aa: CASSKQGGNTGELFF

j_gene: TRBJ2-2
d_gene: NA
v_gene: TRBV24-1
abundance: many
len: 16
CDR3nt: TGTGCCACCAGTGATTTGAGACAGAGGAACACCGGGGAGCTGTTTTTT
CDR3aa: CATSDLRQRNTGELFF

j_gene: TRBJ2-7
d_gene: NA
v_gene: TRBV28
abundance: many
len: 12
CDR3nt: TGTGCCAGCAGTTTCGGTTGGTACGAGCAGTACTTC
CDR3aa: CASSFGWYEQYF

j_gene: TRBJ1-5
d_gene: TRBD1
v_gene: TRBV20-1
abundance: many
len: 13
CDR3nt: TGCAGTGCTCAGGGACAGTCTAATCAGCCCCAGCATTTT
CDR3aa: CSAQGQSNQPQHF

j_gene: TRBJ2-3
d_gene: NA
v_gene: TRBV3-1
abundance: many
len: 12
CDR3nt: TGTGCCAGCAGCCAAGCCCGGGGGCCCCAATATTTT
CDR3aa: CASSQARGPQYF

j_gene: TRBJ2-3
d_gene: NA
v_gene: TRBV5-1
abundance: many
len: 15
CDR3nt: TGCGCCAGCAGCCCGCCCCAGGGAACCACAGATACGCAGTATTTT
CDR3aa: CASSPPQGTTDTQYF

j_gene: TRBJ1-6
d_gene: TRBD1
v_gene: TRBV4-1
abundance: many
len: 17
CDR3nt: TGCGCCAGCAGCCAAGAGAGAAGGACAGGGCCTAATTCACCCCTCAACTTT
CDR3aa: CASSQERRTGPNSPLNF

j_gene: TRBJ2-7
d_gene: TRBD1
v_gene: TRBV7-6
abundance: many
len: 17
CDR3nt: TGTGCCAGCAGCTTAGGTCCCAAGGGACAGGGTCATCCCGAGCAGTACTTC
CDR3aa: CASSLGPKGQGHPEQYF

j_gene: TRBJ2-3
d_gene: TRBD2
v_gene: TRBV12-3/TRBV12-4
abundance: many
len: 12
CDR3nt: TGTGCCAGCAGATTGAGCGGGGGGCCTGAGTATTTT
CDR3aa: CASRLSGGPEYF

j_gene: TRBJ2-7
d_gene: NA
v_gene: TRBV10-2
abundance: many
len: 14
CDR3nt: TGCGCCAGCAGTGAGTCGGGCAGATCCTACGAGCAGTACTTC
CDR3aa: CASSESGRSYEQYF

j_gene: TRBJ2-5
d_gene: NA
v_gene: TRBV10-3
abundance: many
len: 13
CDR3nt: TGTGCCATCTCACCCAGGGCAGAAGAGACCCAGTACTTC
CDR3aa: CAISPRAEETQYF

j_gene: TRBJ2-2
d_gene: NA
v_gene: TRBV10-3
abundance: many
len: 17
CDR3nt: TGTGCCATCAGTGAGTCTCCGGGCAGGGCAGGCACCGGGGAGCTGTTTTTT
CDR3aa: CAISESPGRAGTGELFF

j_gene: TRBJ2-5
d_gene: TRBD1
v_gene: TRBV29-1
abundance: many
len: 13
CDR3nt: TGCAGCGTGGCCGGGACAGGGGAAGAGACCCAGTACTTC
CDR3aa: CSVAGTGEETQYF

j_gene: TRBJ1-2
d_gene: NA
v_gene: TRBV6-5
abundance: many
len: 12
CDR3nt: TGTGCCAGCAGAACCGTGACCTATGGCTACACCTTC
CDR3aa: CASRTVTYGYTF

j_gene: TRBJ2-7
d_gene: TRBD1
v_gene: TRBV6-2/TRBV6-3
abundance: many
len: 16
CDR3nt: TGTGCCAGCAGCCGCAGGGGGGACAGGGAGAAATACGAGCAGTACTTC
CDR3aa: CASSRRGDREKYEQYF

j_gene: TRBJ2-5
d_gene: TRBD1
v_gene: TRBV20-1
abundance: many
len: 15
CDR3nt: TGCAGTGCTAGAGACGGGGACAGGGTGAAAGAGACCCAGTACTTC
CDR3aa: CSARDGDRVKETQYF

j_gene: TRBJ1-2
d_gene: TRBD1
v_gene: TRBV5-1
abundance: many
len: 14
CDR3nt: TGCGCCAGCAGCTCGGGACAGGTGATCTATGGCTACACCTTC
CDR3aa: CASSSGQVIYGYTF

j_gene: TRBJ1-2
d_gene: NA
v_gene: TRBV5-1
abundance: few
len: 17
CDR3nt: TGCGCCAGCAGCTTGGCCTTGGAGACAACGCCTAACTATGGCTACACCTTC
CDR3aa: CASSLALETTPNYGYTF

j_gene: TRBJ2-1
d_gene: TRBD1
v_gene: TRBV7-2
abundance: many
len: 15
CDR3nt: TGTGCCAGCAGCAGCCGGACAGGGATAAGTAATGAGCAGTTCTTC
CDR3aa: CASSSRTGISNEQFF

j_gene: TRBJ1-3
d_gene: NA
v_gene: TRBV7-2
abundance: many
len: 15
CDR3nt: TGTGCCAGCAGCTTTCTGGAGGGGGGAGGAAACACCATATATTTT
CDR3aa: CASSFLEGGGNTIYF

j_gene: TRBJ1-5
d_gene: NA
v_gene: TRBV20-1
abundance: many
len: 13
CDR3nt: TGCAGTGCAGTGGACCACCGGAATCAGCCCCAGCATTTT
CDR3aa: CSAVDHRNQPQHF

j_gene: TRBJ2-3
d_gene: TRBD1
v_gene: TRBV29-1
abundance: many
len: 15
CDR3nt: TGCAGCGTTAGGGTCTTGACAGGGAGCACAGATACGCAGTATTTT
CDR3aa: CSVRVLTGSTDTQYF

j_gene: TRBJ2-5
d_gene: NA
v_gene: TRBV5-6
abundance: many
len: 15
CDR3nt: TGTGCCAGCAGCTTGGAGGCGGGTGGGGAAGAGACCCAGTACTTC
CDR3aa: CASSLEAGGEETQYF

j_gene: TRBJ2-1
d_gene: NA
v_gene: TRBV20-1
abundance: many
len: 17
CDR3nt: TGCAGTGCTAGAGTCAGGGTGGGAACTCTCTCCTACAATGAGCAGTTCTTC
CDR3aa: CSARVRVGTLSYNEQFF

j_gene: TRBJ2-1
d_gene: TRBD2
v_gene: TRBV27
abundance: NA
len: 15
CDR3nt: TGTGCCAGCAGGGGACTAGCGGGGGGCGGGAAAGAGCAGTTCTTC
CDR3aa: CASRGLAGGGKEQFF

j_gene: TRBJ2-7
d_gene: NA
v_gene: TRBV6-1
abundance: few
len: 11
CDR3nt: TGTGCCAGCAGGGGCTCCTACGAGCAGTACTTC
CDR3aa: CASRGSYEQYF

j_gene: TRBJ2-4
d_gene: NA
v_gene: TRBV23-1
abundance: many
len: 15
CDR3nt: TGCGCCAGCAGTCAATCCCAGGGGTTGGAAAACATTCAGTACTTC
CDR3aa: CASSQSQGLENIQYF

j_gene: TRBJ2-1
d_gene: NA
v_gene: TRBV30
abundance: many
len: 12
CDR3nt: TGTGCCTTGGAGAAGGGGGGAGGTGAGCAGTTCTTC
CDR3aa: CALEKGGGEQFF